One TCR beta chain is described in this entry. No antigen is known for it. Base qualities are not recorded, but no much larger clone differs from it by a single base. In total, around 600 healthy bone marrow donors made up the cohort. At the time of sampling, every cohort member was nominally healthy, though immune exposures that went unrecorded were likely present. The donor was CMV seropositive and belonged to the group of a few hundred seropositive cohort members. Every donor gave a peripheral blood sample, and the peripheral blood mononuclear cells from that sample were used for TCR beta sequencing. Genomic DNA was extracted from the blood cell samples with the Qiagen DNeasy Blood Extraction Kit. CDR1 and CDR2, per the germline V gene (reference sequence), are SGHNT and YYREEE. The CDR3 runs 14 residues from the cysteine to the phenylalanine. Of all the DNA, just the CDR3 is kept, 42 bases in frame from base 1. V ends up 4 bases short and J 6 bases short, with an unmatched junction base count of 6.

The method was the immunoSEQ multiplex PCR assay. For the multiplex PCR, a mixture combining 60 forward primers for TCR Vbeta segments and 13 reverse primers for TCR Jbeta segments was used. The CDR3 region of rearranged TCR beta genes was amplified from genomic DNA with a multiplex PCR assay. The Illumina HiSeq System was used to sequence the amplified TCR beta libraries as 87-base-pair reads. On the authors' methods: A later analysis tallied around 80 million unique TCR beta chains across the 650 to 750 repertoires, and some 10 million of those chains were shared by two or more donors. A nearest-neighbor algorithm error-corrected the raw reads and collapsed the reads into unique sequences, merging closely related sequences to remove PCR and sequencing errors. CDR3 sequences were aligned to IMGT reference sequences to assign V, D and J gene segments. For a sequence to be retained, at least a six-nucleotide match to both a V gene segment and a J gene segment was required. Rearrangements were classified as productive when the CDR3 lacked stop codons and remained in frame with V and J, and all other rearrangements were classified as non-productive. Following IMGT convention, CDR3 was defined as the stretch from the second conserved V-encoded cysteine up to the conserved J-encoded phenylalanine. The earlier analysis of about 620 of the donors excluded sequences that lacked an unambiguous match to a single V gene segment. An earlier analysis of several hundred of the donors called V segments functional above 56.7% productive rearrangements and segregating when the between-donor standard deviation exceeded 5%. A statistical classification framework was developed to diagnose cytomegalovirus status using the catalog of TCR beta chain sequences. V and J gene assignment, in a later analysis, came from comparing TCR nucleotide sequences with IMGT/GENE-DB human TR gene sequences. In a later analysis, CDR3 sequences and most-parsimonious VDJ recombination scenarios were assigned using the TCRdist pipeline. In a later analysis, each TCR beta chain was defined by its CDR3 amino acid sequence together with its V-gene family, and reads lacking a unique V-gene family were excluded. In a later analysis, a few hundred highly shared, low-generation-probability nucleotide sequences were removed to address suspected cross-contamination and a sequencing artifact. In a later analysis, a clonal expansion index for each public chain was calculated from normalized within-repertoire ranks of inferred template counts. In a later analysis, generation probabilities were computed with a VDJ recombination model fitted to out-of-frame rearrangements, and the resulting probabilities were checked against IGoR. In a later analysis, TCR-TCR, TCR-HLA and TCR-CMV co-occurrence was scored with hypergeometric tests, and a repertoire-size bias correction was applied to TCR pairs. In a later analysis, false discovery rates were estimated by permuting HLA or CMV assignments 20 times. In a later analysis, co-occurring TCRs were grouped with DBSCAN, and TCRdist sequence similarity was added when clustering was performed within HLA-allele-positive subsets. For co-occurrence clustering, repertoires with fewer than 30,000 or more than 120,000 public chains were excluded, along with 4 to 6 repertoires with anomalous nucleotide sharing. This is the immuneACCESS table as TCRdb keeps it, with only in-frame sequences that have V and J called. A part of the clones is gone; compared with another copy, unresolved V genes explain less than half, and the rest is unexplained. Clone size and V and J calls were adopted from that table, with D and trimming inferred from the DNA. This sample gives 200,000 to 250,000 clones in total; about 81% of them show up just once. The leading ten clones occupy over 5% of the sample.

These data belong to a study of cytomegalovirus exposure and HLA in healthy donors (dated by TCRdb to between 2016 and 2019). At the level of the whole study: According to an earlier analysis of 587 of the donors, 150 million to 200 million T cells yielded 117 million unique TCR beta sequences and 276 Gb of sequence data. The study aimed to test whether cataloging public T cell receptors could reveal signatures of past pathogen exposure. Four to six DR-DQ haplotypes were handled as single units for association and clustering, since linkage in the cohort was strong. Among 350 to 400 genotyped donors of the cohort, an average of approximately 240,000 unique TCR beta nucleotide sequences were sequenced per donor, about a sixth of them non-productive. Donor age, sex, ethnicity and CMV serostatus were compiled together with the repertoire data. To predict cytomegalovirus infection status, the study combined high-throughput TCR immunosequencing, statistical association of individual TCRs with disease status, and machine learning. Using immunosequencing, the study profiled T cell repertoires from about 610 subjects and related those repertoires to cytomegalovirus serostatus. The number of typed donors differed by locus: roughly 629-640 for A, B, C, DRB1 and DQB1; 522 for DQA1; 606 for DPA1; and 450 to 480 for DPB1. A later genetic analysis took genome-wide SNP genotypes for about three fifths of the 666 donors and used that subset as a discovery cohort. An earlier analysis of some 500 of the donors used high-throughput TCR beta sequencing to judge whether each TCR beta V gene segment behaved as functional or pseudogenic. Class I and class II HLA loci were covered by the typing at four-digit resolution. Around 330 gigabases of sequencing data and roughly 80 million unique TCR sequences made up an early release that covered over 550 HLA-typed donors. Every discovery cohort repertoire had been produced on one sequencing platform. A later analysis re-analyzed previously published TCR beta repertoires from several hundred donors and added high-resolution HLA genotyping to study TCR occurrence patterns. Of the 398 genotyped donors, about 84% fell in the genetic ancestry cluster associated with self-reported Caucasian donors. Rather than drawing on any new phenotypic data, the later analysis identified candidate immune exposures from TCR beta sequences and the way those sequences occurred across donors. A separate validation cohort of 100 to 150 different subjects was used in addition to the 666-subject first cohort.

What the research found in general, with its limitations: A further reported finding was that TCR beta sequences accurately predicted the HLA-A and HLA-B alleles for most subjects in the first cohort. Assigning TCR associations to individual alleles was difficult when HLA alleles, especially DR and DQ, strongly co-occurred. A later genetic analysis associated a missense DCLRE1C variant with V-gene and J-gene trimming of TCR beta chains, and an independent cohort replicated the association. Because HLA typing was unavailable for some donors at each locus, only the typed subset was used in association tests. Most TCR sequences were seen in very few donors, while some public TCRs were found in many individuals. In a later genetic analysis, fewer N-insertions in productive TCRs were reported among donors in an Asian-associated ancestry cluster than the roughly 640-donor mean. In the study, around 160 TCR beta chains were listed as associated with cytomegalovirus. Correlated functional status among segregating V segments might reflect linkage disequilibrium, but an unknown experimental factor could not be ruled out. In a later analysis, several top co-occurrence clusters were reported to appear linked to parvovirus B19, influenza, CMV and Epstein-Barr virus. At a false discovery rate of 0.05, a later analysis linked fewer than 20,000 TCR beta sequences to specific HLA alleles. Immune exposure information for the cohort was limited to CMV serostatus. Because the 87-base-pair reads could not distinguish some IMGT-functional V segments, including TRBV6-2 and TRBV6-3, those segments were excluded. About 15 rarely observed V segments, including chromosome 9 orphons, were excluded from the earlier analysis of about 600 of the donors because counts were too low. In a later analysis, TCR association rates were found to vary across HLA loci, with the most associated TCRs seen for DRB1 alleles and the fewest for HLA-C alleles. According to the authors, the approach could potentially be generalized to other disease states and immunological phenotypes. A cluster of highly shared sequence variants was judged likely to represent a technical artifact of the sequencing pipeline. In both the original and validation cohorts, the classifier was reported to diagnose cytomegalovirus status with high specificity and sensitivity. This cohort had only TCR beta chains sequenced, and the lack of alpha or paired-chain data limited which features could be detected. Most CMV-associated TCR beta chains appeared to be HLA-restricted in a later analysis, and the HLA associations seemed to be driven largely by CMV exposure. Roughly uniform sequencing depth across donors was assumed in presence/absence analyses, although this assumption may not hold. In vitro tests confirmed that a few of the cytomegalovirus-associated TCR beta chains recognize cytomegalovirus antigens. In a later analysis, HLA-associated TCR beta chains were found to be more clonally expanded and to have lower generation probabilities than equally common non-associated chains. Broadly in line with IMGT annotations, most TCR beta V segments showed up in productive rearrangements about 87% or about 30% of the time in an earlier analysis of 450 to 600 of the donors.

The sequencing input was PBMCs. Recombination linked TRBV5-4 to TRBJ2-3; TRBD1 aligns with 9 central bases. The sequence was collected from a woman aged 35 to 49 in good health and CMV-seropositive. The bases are TGTGCCAGCAGCCCGGACAGGGGCCTTGATACGCAGTATTTT. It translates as CASSPDRGLDTQYF. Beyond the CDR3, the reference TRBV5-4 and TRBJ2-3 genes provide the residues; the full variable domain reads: ETGVTQSPTHLIKTRGQQVTLRCSSQSGHNTVSWYQQALGQGPQFIFQYYREEENGRGNFPPRFSGLQFPNYSSELNVNALELDDSALYLCASSPDRGLDTQYFGPGTRLTVL.